This is a list of T cell receptor beta chains from one sample in a study of T-cell memory formation after mild COVID-19. TCRdb independently ran MiXCR on the 5' RACE reads; one entry per CDR3 protein. The sample consists of 450,000 to 650,000 distinct CDR3 sequences, roughly 18% of them appearing once. The sequenced sample consisted of PBMCs or a T cell subset sorted from them (not recorded which). These receptors originate from an adult woman who had mild COVID-19 (a few samples of this study predate the infection). Cell type and time point are not known. The CDR3 runs from the conserved cysteine through the conserved F or W. The D gene is left open where the match is weak. Clone size is given for some rows only: seen once, a few or many times, or a class if the clone is expanded.

v_gene	abundance	d_gene	j_gene	CDR3aa	CDR3nt
TRBV4-2	once	TRBD1	TRBJ1-1	CASSPRPPKTGIEAFF	TGTGCCAGCAGCCCCCGGCCACCAAAGACAGGGATTGAGGCTTTCTTT
TRBV7-9	-	TRBD2	TRBJ2-1	CASRLAGPSNEQFF	TGTGCCAGCAGACTAGCGGGCCCATCTAATGAGCAGTTCTTC
TRBV29-1	few	-	TRBJ1-2	CSVLEGYGYTF	TGCAGCGTTCTGGAGGGCTATGGCTACACCTTC
TRBV9	-	TRBD1	TRBJ2-7	CASSVGDRGKRDEQYF	TGTGCCAGCAGCGTAGGAGACAGGGGTAAAAGGGACGAGCAGTACTTC
TRBV20-1	few	TRBD2	TRBJ2-3	CSALGLAGATDTQYF	TGCAGTGCCTTGGGACTAGCGGGGGCGACAGATACGCAGTATTTT
TRBV24-1	-	-	TRBJ2-7	CATSDLRQDYEQYF	TGTGCCACCAGTGATTTGCGGCAGGACTACGAGCAGTACTTC
TRBV9	few	TRBD1	TRBJ1-1	CASSVGRTGGTEAFF	TGTGCCAGCAGCGTAGGAAGGACAGGGGGCACTGAAGCTTTCTTT
TRBV30	few	-	TRBJ2-6	CAWTFGQAVANVLTF	TGTGCCTGGACCTTCGGGCAGGCCGTAGCCAACGTCCTGACTTTC
TRBV20-1	few	-	TRBJ2-3	CSVEAGPSSTDTQYF	TGCAGTGTGGAGGCGGGACCCTCTAGCACAGATACGCAGTATTTT
TRBV27	few	TRBD1	TRBJ1-2	CASSFLPRRPGQGRGYTF	TGTGCCAGCAGTTTCCTGCCCCGCCGTCCGGGACAGGGCCGAGGCTACACCTTC
TRBV6-1	-	TRBD2	TRBJ2-7	CASRVAGAYEQYF	TGTGCCAGCAGGGTAGCGGGAGCCTACGAGCAGTACTTC
TRBV12-3/TRBV12-4	-	TRBD1	TRBJ1-2	CASSPQGAVNYGYTF	TGTGCCAGCAGTCCGCAGGGGGCCGTAAACTATGGCTACACCTTC
TRBV27	-	TRBD1	TRBJ2-3	CASRTGVNQPQYF	TGTGCCAGCCGTACAGGGGTCAATCAGCCCCAGTATTTT
TRBV7-9	few	TRBD1	TRBJ1-4	CASSSRTGPNEKLFF	TGTGCCAGCAGCTCCCGGACAGGGCCTAATGAAAAACTGTTTTTT
TRBV6-5	few	-	TRBJ2-7	CASSYSPGSSYEQYF	TGTGCCAGCAGTTACTCCCCCGGGAGCTCCTACGAGCAGTACTTC
TRBV11-2	-	-	TRBJ1-1	CASSSTGTEPPGTEAFF	TGTGCCAGCAGCTCGACCGGGACGGAGCCACCGGGCACTGAAGCTTTCTTT
TRBV13	-	-	TRBJ1-1	CASSLGWGNEAFF	TGTGCCAGCAGCTTAGGTTGGGGGAATGAAGCTTTCTTT
TRBV5-5	few	-	TRBJ2-5	CASRLGPTGAKETQYF	TGTGCCAGCAGGCTAGGCCCAACAGGCGCCAAAGAGACCCAGTACTTC
TRBV20-1	-	-	TRBJ1-2	CSARDPGGNYGYTF	TGCAGTGCTAGAGATCCGGGGGGGAACTATGGCTACACCTTC
TRBV7-2	few	-	TRBJ2-2	CASSRDVGELFF	TGTGCCAGCAGCAGGGACGTGGGGGAGCTGTTTTTT
TRBV7-3	few	TRBD2	TRBJ2-5	CASSLAAGGVGQETQYF	TGTGCCAGCAGCTTAGCAGCGGGGGGCGTCGGCCAAGAGACCCAGTACTTC
TRBV7-2	-	-	TRBJ1-5	CASSLDRWGSNQPQHF	TGTGCCAGCAGCTTAGACAGGTGGGGTTCGAATCAGCCCCAGCATTTT
TRBV15	many	TRBD1	TRBJ2-7	CATYQGDSYEQYF	TGTGCCACCTACCAGGGGGACTCCTACGAGCAGTACTTC
TRBV7-9	-	TRBD1	TRBJ2-5	CASRGGLETQYF	TGTGCCAGCCGAGGGGGCCTGGAGACCCAGTACTTC
TRBV30	-	-	TRBJ1-1	CAWSVRSADTEAFF	TGTGCCTGGAGTGTAAGGAGCGCCGACACTGAAGCTTTCTTT
TRBV23-1	-	TRBD2	TRBJ2-1	CASGNGTSGRGEQFF	TGCGCCAGTGGGAACGGGACTAGCGGGAGAGGTGAGCAGTTCTTC
TRBV15	-	-	TRBJ2-6	CATRVLGANVLTF	TGTGCCACCAGGGTGCTAGGGGCCAACGTCCTGACTTTC
TRBV7-7	few	TRBD2	TRBJ2-1	CASSLALGGNEQFF	TGTGCCAGCAGCTTAGCTCTGGGGGGGAATGAGCAGTTCTTC
TRBV7-9	-	-	TRBJ2-1	CASSPYSGDRPFF	TGTGCCAGCAGTCCCTACTCCGGTGACAGGCCTTTCTTC
TRBV7-8	few	TRBD2	TRBJ2-1	CASSPRTSGNRFYNEQFF	TGTGCCAGCAGCCCAAGGACTAGCGGCAACCGTTTCTACAATGAGCAGTTCTTC
TRBV24-1	few	TRBD1	TRBJ2-2	CATSAGGWTGELFF	TGTGCCACCAGTGCAGGGGGCTGGACCGGGGAGCTGTTTTTT
TRBV27	-	-	TRBJ2-1	CASSYPDTRWNEQFF	TGTGCCAGCAGTTATCCTGACACCCGGTGGAATGAGCAGTTCTTC
TRBV7-6	-	TRBD2	TRBJ2-5	CASSFSAGGRQETQYF	TGTGCCAGCAGCTTTTCTGCGGGGGGGCGTCAAGAGACCCAGTACTTC
TRBV5-8	-	-	TRBJ2-5	CASSTGVRRETQYF	TGTGCCAGCAGCACGGGGGTGAGGCGAGAGACCCAGTACTTC
TRBV5-1	-	-	TRBJ1-1	CASSLTGTSTNTEAFF	TGCGCCAGCAGCTTGACCGGGACAAGTACTAACACTGAAGCTTTCTTT
TRBV7-3	many	TRBD2	TRBJ2-3	CASSLTLAGPSTDTQYF	TGTGCCAGCAGCTTAACTTTAGCGGGGCCTAGCACAGATACGCAGTATTTT
TRBV5-4	few	TRBD2	TRBJ2-1	CASSLVLLAGGFTHEQFF	TGTGCCAGCAGCTTGGTCCTACTAGCGGGAGGGTTCACCCATGAGCAGTTCTTC
TRBV19	few	TRBD2	TRBJ2-1	CASRLAGVTSEQFF	TGTGCCAGTAGGCTAGCGGGAGTAACGAGTGAGCAGTTCTTC
TRBV27	-	-	TRBJ1-6	CASSSRTGGYSPLHF	TGTGCCAGCAGTTCGCGGACCGGCGGTTATTCACCCCTCCACTTT
TRBV7-9	-	TRBD2	TRBJ2-1	CASSTNSGSLSYNEQFF	TGTGCCAGCAGCACCAATAGCGGGAGCCTCTCCTACAATGAGCAGTTCTTC
TRBV24-1	-	-	TRBJ1-2	CATSLSRDYGYTF	TGTGCCACCAGCCTTAGCCGGGACTATGGCTACACCTTC
TRBV6-1	-	TRBD1	TRBJ1-4	CASSEEVPGRGSNEKLFF	TGTGCCAGCAGTGAAGAAGTCCCGGGCAGGGGGTCTAATGAAAAACTGTTTTTT
TRBV18	few	-	TRBJ2-3	CASSPPGTVSTDTQYF	TGTGCCAGCTCACCACCTGGGACGGTGAGCACAGATACGCAGTATTTT
TRBV6-1	once	-	TRBJ1-2	CASSWDTPNYGYTF	TGTGCCAGCAGTTGGGACACCCCTAACTATGGCTACACCTTC
TRBV5-1	-	-	TRBJ1-1	CASSFGGQLLNTEAFF	TGCGCCAGCAGCTTTGGTGGACAGTTACTTAACACTGAAGCTTTCTTT
TRBV19	-	TRBD1	TRBJ2-1	CASSIVAGGGEQFF	TGTGCCAGTAGTATAGTTGCAGGGGGCGGTGAGCAGTTCTTC
TRBV10-3	-	-	TRBJ1-2	CAITAEFNYGYTF	TGTGCCATCACTGCTGAATTTAACTATGGCTACACCTTC
TRBV7-2	few	-	TRBJ2-1	CASSSSSVYNEQFF	TGTGCCAGCAGCAGCTCCTCCGTATACAATGAGCAGTTCTTC
TRBV18	-	-	TRBJ1-2	CASSLGPRGYTF	TGTGCCAGCTCACTTGGACCTCGCGGCTACACCTTC
TRBV10-3	few	-	TRBJ2-3	CAISNLARSTDTQYF	TGTGCCATCAGCAACTTAGCGCGCAGCACAGATACGCAGTATTTT
TRBV25-1	-	-	TRBJ1-5	CASSDTAAQPQHF	TGTGCCAGCAGCGATACGGCGGCTCAGCCCCAGCATTTT
TRBV5-1	-	-	TRBJ2-3	CASSLARRVDTDTQYF	TGCGCCAGCAGCTTGGCCCGCAGGGTGGACACAGATACGCAGTATTTT
TRBV7-2	-	TRBD1	TRBJ2-5	CASSPIQGYQTQYF	TGTGCCAGCAGCCCCATACAGGGGTACCAGACCCAGTACTTC
TRBV6-5	many	-	TRBJ2-3	CASKGQGRVGSRDTQYF	TGTGCCAGCAAAGGCCAGGGGAGGGTAGGGTCCAGAGATACGCAGTATTTT